The source of this T cell receptor beta chain is a study of blood T cell repertoires in COVID-19 (dated by TCRdb to 2018 to 2020). In terms of the full investigation: Collaborator samples came from the United States, Italy and Spain and covered acute and convalescent phases of COVID-19. The prospective study material was composed of cDNA or gDNA derived from T cells, B-cell-depleted T cells, or PBMCs. Deeply sampled blood TCRbeta repertoires from subjects exposed to, actively infected with, or recovered from COVID-19 were included in the dataset. The repertoires were released in a freely available public database meant as a resource for research on the immune response to SARS-CoV-2. The samples were drawn from two sources: the first 160 participants of the ongoing ImmuneRACE study, and 1,254 subjects contributed by 6 global collaborators. Sample metadata almost always included a de-identified subject ID, COVID-19 status, age in years and sex. Where HLA class I and class II types were available, the types were taken from metadata supplied by the sample provider, not from assay-based typing. Summary of the overall study and its limitations: The quantity of clinical and demographic metadata differed by source and by participant and was supplied without curation.

At one collaborating source in Seattle, patients were enrolled during active infection and were followed longitudinally through the course of disease. The collaborating institutions used their own protocols to collect whole blood in K2EDTA tubes. For TCRbeta analysis, collaborator samples were shipped as frozen whole blood, as isolated PBMCs, or as DNA extracted from either sample type. TCRbeta CDR3 regions were amplified from genomic DNA using the immunoSEQ Assay, a bias-controlled multiplex PCR. Per the source publication's procedure: The number of nucleated cells in each sample was estimated by amplification of reference gene primers within the assay. Sequence reads were collapsed and filtered to measure the absolute abundance of every unique TCRbeta CDR3 rearrangement. For each sample, productive Simpson clonality was calculated as the square root of Simpson's diversity index across productive rearrangements. TCRdb took over this immuneACCESS table, retaining in-frame rearrangements with V and J assigned. Such tables are incomplete; in checked studies, under half of the missing clones stem from an unresolved V gene, and the remainder is unexplained. V, J and clone size reflect that table, while D and trimming were determined from the DNA. The sample yields 150,000 to 250,000 clones; about 85% were counted once. The biggest ten clones account for 5.5% to 7% of the sample.

This clone came up a few times. Its target antigen remains unknown. Base qualities are not recorded, but no much larger clone differs from it by a single base. For CDR1 and CDR2, the germline V gene (reference sequence) lists SEHNR and FQNEAQ. The CDR3, cysteine through phenylalanine, is 11 amino acids long. The only DNA kept is the CDR3, 33 bases in frame from the first base. Trimming costs V 5 bases and J 5 bases, and their ends lie 5 bases apart. The rearranged segments are TRBV7-9 and TRBJ2-3, with the D gene not confidently named. The sample was peripheral blood. This TCR derives from a woman in her forties with COVID-19, enrolled during active disease. The CDR3 reads CASSPKDTQYF. The DNA is TGTGCCAGCAGCCCTAAAGATACGCAGTATTTT.